This TCR beta chain was recovered during a study of spatial heterogeneity in lung cancer. One entry per CDR3 protein results from TCRdb running MiXCR on the 5' RACE reads. Of 60,000 to 90,000 distinct CDR3 sequences listed, roughly 13% are singletons. Specified time point: sample taken at primary tumor resection. Unsorted whole RNA samples from tumor, nontumor lung or frozen PBMC were sequenced. This clonotype was detected ten times or more. V lost 6 bases and J lost 2, with 10 bases in between. The length of the CDR3 is 14 residues. The clonotype was recovered from a male donor with early-stage non-small cell lung cancer. V gene TRBV12-3 or TRBV12-4 combines with J gene TRBJ2-2; D is possibly TRBD1 or TRBD2 (5 bases each). Sequenced material: PBMCs, taken at surgery. CDR3: CASSPGPNTGELFF. The CDR3 DNA sequence: TGTGCCAGCAGCCCGGGACCTAACACCGGGGAGCTGTTTTTT.